Sequencing of this T cell receptor beta chain was carried out in a study of T cell repertoires in cytomegalovirus infection. On the study more broadly: CMV epitopes in the study were HLA-C-restricted (recently identified) and HLA-B-restricted (well studied).

Germline V gene data show CDR1 as LNHNV and CDR2 as YYDKDF (reference sequence). The CDR3 contains 12 residues. The ends were cut back, 3 bases at V and 8 bases at J, with 7 bases in the middle. In this sample, this clonotype turned up a few times. Its antigen is not known. Study findings and constraints: Identification of carriers of CMV plus the relevant HLA was performed using cumulative public TCR beta family frequency. The response measured ex vivo was dominated by TCR beta clonotypes (HLA-C-restricted and CMV-specific).

From the reads, TCRdb called clonotypes with MiXCR, one entry per CDR3 protein. Counted here are roughly 990,000 distinct CDR3 sequences, around a third occurring once; the ten biggest clones make up about an eighth. The sequenced sample was cultured CD8+ T cells from PBMCs, obtained from culture after CMV antigen stimulation. The gene calls are TRBV15 and TRBJ2-2, with a weak D call TRBD1 (5 bases). This receptor was taken from a human donor in good health (CMV status not recorded). Some clones in this sample may be carry-over from other donors' samples. CDR3 coding DNA: TGTGCCACCAGCAGCAGGGCTGGGGAGCTGTTTTTT. Its translation: CATSSRAGELFF.